Shown below are 3 T cell receptor beta chains from a single sample sequenced in a study of tumor and adjacent non-tumor tissue in lung cancer (dated by TCRdb to the late 2010s). RNA was extracted from bulk unsorted tissue and checked for quality with a NanoDrop ND-1000 and an Agilent 2100. Receptor amplification or capture employed multiplex PCR. TCRdb names Illumina HiSeq 2500 as the instrument used. TCRbeta libraries were built by three rounds of nested PCR using primers (Table S4), following protocols modified from ARM-PCR. TCRdb reanalyzed the raw reads on its own, using fastp at Q25 for trimming and MiXCR for clone calling, and kept in-frame beta chains. Duplicate CDR3 protein sequences are folded into a single record with the most common DNA and genes. The sample has 110,000 or so distinct CDR3 sequences on record, around 80% of them singletons. Approximately 35% of the sample rests with the top ten.

The specimen sequenced was lung tumor tissue. The receptors were gathered from a woman in her fifties or sixties with non-small cell lung cancer.

The J gene is TRBJ2-7, the V gene TRBV11-2, with 7 bases fitting TRBD2. Trimming removed 5 bases from V and 7 bases from J; junction bases left unmatched: 8. CDR3 length: 13 residues. The germline gives CDR1 SGHAT, CDR2 FQNNGV. For the CDR3, the DNA is TGTGCCAGCAGCCCGGGGAGGGTGGATGAGCAGTACTTC. Translated, it gives CASSPGRVDEQYF. Based on the CDR3 plus reference TRBV11-2 and TRBJ2-7, the full variable domain is EAGVAQSPRYKIIEKRQSVAFWCNPISGHATLYWYQQILGQGPKLLIQFQNNGVVDDSQLPKDRFSAERLKGVDSTLKIQPAKLEDSAVYLCASSPGRVDEQYFGPGTRLTVT.

This clonotype was recorded at least ten times. The J gene is TRBJ2-3, the V gene TRBV20-1; no clear D. With 4 bases removed from V and 0 bases from J, the gap between germline ends came to 5 bases. Germline CDR1 DFQATT, CDR2 SNEGSKA (reference sequence). The CDR3 has 12 amino acids. In DNA, the CDR3 is TGCAGTGCTATCAGTAGCACAGATACGCAGTATTTT. Translating gives CSAISSTDTQYF.

Concerning this clonotype: A much larger clone differs by one base, so this may be a read error. The genes are TRBV28 and TRBJ2-7; TRBD1 is a possible D gene (6 bases). Germline lookup yields CDR1 MDHEN and CDR2 SYDVKM. This CDR3 contains 14 residues. CDR3 bases: TGTGCCAGCAGTTTACTGGGGGCCAACTACGAGAAGTACTTC. It translates to CASSLLGANYEKYF.